The present entry profiles one TCR beta chain with its context. The antigen is not known. The record originates from a study of CD8 T cells in ankylosing spondylitis. The study's findings and limits: Disease-linked clones reportedly concentrated significantly in matched ankylosing spondylitis synovial fluid. Some of the motif variants had earlier been found in reactive arthritis patients' fluid and blood. CD8+ cells made up the disease-linked clones, which were relatively rare in peripheral blood. In ankylosing spondylitis blood, a motif of roughly 8 highly homologous TCR beta variants appeared characteristic.

Via MiXCR, TCRdb re-called the 5' RACE reads, giving one row per CDR3 protein. In the table there are about 340,000 distinct CDR3 sequences, less than 9.5% of which are singletons. Specimen: blood, either unsorted or a sorted T cell fraction (not recorded which). This receptor was taken from a male donor with ankylosing spondylitis.

The CDR3 reads CASSYSSRSGGGEKLFF. The CDR3 region has the DNA TGTGCCAGCAGTTACTCGAGTCGGTCAGGGGGAGGTGAAAAACTGTTTTTT. V and J are TRBV6-5 and TRBJ1-4; TRBD1 matches at 7 bases. The CDR3 sequence is 17 residues long. Germline V lookup: CDR1 MNHEY, CDR2 SVGAGI. V lost 0 bases to trimming and J lost 7 bases; unmatched junction nucleotides: 11.